This passage covers 25 T cell receptor beta chains from one sample sequenced in a study of post-analysis software for immune sequencing data. cDNA libraries of TCR beta carried unique molecular identifiers. TCRdb fed the PCR reads into MiXCR, producing one record per CDR3 protein. The sample gives hundreds of thousands of distinct CDR3 sequences, about 50% of which show up once; roughly 4.4% is in the top ten. Study conclusions and caveats: Compared with controls, patients had more of five or six TRBV segments, including TRBV5-6, TRBV5-1 and TRBV20-1.

No antigen has been identified for these receptors. Sequencing input: blood. The receptors come from a girl aged 10 to 17 with multiple sclerosis.

This chain connects TRBV5-1 to TRBJ2-4; D is undetermined. The V gene lost 0 bases and the J gene lost 0 bases, with 10 bases spanning the gap. The CDR3 sequence is 16 residues long. CDR1 is SGHRS, CDR2 YFSETQ, per germline. For the CDR3, the DNA is TGCGCCAGCAGCTTGGCCAACACTCCAGCCAAAAACATTCAGTACTTC. Translation: CASSLANTPAKNIQYF.

This chain links TRBV29-1 with TRBJ2-1; no definite D call. CDR1 is SQVTM, CDR2 ANQGSEA, per germline. Trimming removed 7 bases at V and 8 bases at J, with 15 bases between. This CDR3 comprises 12 residues. CDR3 sequence reads: CSAGRKVDEQFF. As DNA, the CDR3 is TGCAGCGCTGGCCGAAAAGTGGATGAGCAGTTCTTC.

This clonotype was seen just once. V usage is TRBV4-1 and J usage is TRBJ1-2; possible D gene TRBD1, 5 bases. The germline V gene encodes CDR1 MGHRA and CDR2 YSYEKL. The V end lost 2 bases, the J end lost 3 bases, and 16 bases lay between the germline ends. This CDR3 contains 16 residues. The CDR3 DNA is TGCGCCAGCAGCCAATCCTCCAGCGGGGGGGACTATGGCTACACCTTC. Translation: CASSQSSSGGDYGYTF.

This sequence joins TRBV28 and TRBJ2-5; D is undetermined. There are 14 residues in the CDR3. The V end lost 3 bases, the J end lost 5 bases, and 13 bases lay between the germline ends. The germline V gene has CDR1 MDHEN and CDR2 SYDVKM. CDR3 sequence: CASSLPPPKETQYF. In DNA form, the CDR3 reads TGTGCCAGCAGTTTGCCCCCCCCGAAGGAGACCCAGTACTTC.

This clonotype was found a few times. This chain joins TRBV2 and TRBJ2-1, with TRBD2 matching over 12 bases. V was clipped by 4 bases and J by 7 bases; unmatched bases: 5. This CDR3 contains 15 residues. The germline CDR1 and CDR2 sequences are SNHLY and FYNNEI. The CDR3 nucleotides are TGTGCCAGCAGTGGACTAGCGGGAGCGGGAAATGAGCAGTTCTTC. This gives the protein CASSGLAGAGNEQFF.

Of note for this clonotype: Germline and junction disagree at one end, which may indicate a read error. The chain is built from TRBV7-9 and TRBJ2-7; unclear D gene. This CDR3 spans 15 amino acids. Germline CDR1 is SEHNR and CDR2 is FQNEAQ (reference sequence). CDR3 loop: CASSSITAHSYVQYF. DNA of the CDR3: TGTGCCAGCAGCTCCATCACGGCGCATTCCTACGTGCAGTACTTC.

The rearrangement uses TRBV15 and TRBJ1-1, with D possibly TRBD1 on 6 matching bases. V was cut by 4 bases and J by 8 bases, with 17 bases left in between. This CDR3 region has 14 residues. Germline CDR1 and CDR2: LNHNV and YYDKDF (reference sequence). CDR3 nucleotides: TGTGCCACCAGCACGGGGGGGGAGACAGGAGAAGCTTTCTTT. Its protein is CATSTGGETGEAFF.

This chain links TRBV20-1 with TRBJ1-2; TRBD1 aligns across 10 bases. This CDR3 contains 14 residues. From germline, CDR1 is DFQATT and CDR2 SNEGSKA (reference sequence). Losses at the gene ends were 5 bases for V and 4 bases for J; bases not matched to a gene: 7. The CDR3 reads CSARRDRGLYGYTF. The DNA of the CDR3 is TGCAGTGCTCGCCGGGACAGGGGACTCTATGGCTACACCTTC.

The chain uses TRBV7-2 and TRBJ2-3, with D hard to call. The CDR3 length is 17 residues. Germline CDR1 is SGHTA and CDR2 is FQGNSA. Trimming removed 2 bases at V and 2 bases at J, with 17 bases between. The CDR3 spells CASSLRLRRLHTDTQYF. As DNA, the CDR3 is TGTGCCAGCAGCTTACGCCTCCGGCGCCTACACACAGATACGCAGTATTTT.

The V call is TRBV5-1, the J call TRBJ2-3; the D is unclear. This CDR3 spans 14 amino acids. Per germline, CDR1 SGHRS and CDR2 YFSETQ. The V end was cut by 4 bases, the J end by 6 bases, with 15 bases between. The CDR3 sequence is CASSLWTGGDTQYF. The CDR3 nucleotides read TGCGCCAGCAGCCTGTGGACGGGTGGGGATACGCAGTATTTT.

The rearrangement links TRBV5-4 to TRBJ1-5, with TRBD1 as a possible D gene (6 bases). Germline V gene sequence: CDR1 SGHNT, CDR2 YYREEE (reference sequence). Trimming took 0 bases from V and 0 from J, leaving 10 bases between them. The CDR3 extends over 16 amino acids. CDR3 region: CASSLAGANSNQPQHF. CDR3 DNA: TGTGCCAGCAGCTTGGCAGGGGCCAATAGCAATCAGCCCCAGCATTTT.

The V and J genes are TRBV20-1 and TRBJ2-7; tentatively, D is TRBD1 or TRBD2 (7 bases each). Germline V gene sequence: CDR1 DFQATT, CDR2 SNEGSKA (reference sequence). Trimming took 1 base from V and 3 from J, leaving 19 bases between them. This CDR3 has 16 amino acids. In DNA, the CDR3 is TGCAGTGCTAGAGCACTAGCGTCAGGGGGTTTCTACGAGCAGTACTTC. As protein: CSARALASGGFYEQYF.

V gene TRBV29-1 combines with J gene TRBJ2-5; D remains ambiguous. V lost 5 bases and J 2 bases, leaving 15 bases between the germline ends. Germline assignment: CDR1 SQVTM and CDR2 ANQGSEA. CDR3 length: 14 amino acids. The CDR3 region has the DNA TGCAGCGTTCCCGTACCGCAACGACAAGAGACCCAGTACTTC. It codes for CSVPVPQRQETQYF. Full variable domain (missing parts from reference TRBV29-1 and TRBJ2-5): SAVISQKPSRDICQRGTSLTIQCQVDSQVTMMFWYRQQPGQSLTLIATANQGSEATYESGFVIDKFPISRPNLTFSTLTVSNMSPEDSSIYLCSVPVPQRQETQYFGPGTRLLVL.

This chain connects TRBV5-5 to TRBJ1-1; weak D call: TRBD1 (6 bases). Germline V gene sequence: CDR1 SGHKS, CDR2 YYEKEE (reference sequence). V was shortened by 0 bases and J by 1 base, with 13 bases between the two germline ends. The CDR3 has 16 residues. For the CDR3, the DNA is TGTGCCAGCAGCTTGGCCCGGGGGGCTGAGAACACTGAAGCTTTCTTT. Translated, it gives CASSLARGAENTEAFF. Full variable domain (rest looked up from reference TRBV5-5 and TRBJ1-1): DAGVTQSPTHLIKTRGQQVTLRCSPISGHKSVSWYQQVLGQGPQFIFQYYEKEERGRGNFPDRFSARQFPNYSSELNVNALLLGDSALYLCASSLARGAENTEAFFGQGTRLTVV.

CDR3 DNA sequence: TGTGCCAGCAGTTTACTGCGGGGATTGGGCGTCGATGAGCAGTTCTTC. Translated, it gives CASSLLRGLGVDEQFF. The V call is TRBV12-3 or TRBV12-4, the J call TRBJ2-1; possible D gene TRBD2, 6 bases. The CDR3 totals 16 residues. The ends were cut back, 2 bases at V and 8 bases at J, with 19 bases in the middle.

V is TRBV6-6 and J is TRBJ2-1, with 8 bases aligning to TRBD1. This CDR3 has 17 residues. Germline CDR1 and CDR2: MNHNY and SVGAGI (reference sequence). With 5 bases clipped from V and 0 bases from J, the junction kept 9 bases outside the gene matches. The CDR3: CASSILTGAGSYNEQFF. CDR3 sequence (DNA): TGTGCCAGCAGTATACTGACAGGGGCCGGCTCCTACAATGAGCAGTTCTTC.

The chain combines TRBV5-1 with TRBJ2-3; D tentatively fits TRBD1 or TRBD2 (6 bases each). CDR1 and CDR2 (germline): SGHRS, YFSETQ. The CDR3 consists of 15 residues. V was pared by 9 bases and J by 0 bases, with 17 bases between. CDR3 in amino acids: CATPRGAASTDTQYF. The CDR3 bases are TGCGCCACCCCGAGGGGGGCGGCTAGCACAGATACGCAGTATTTT. Using reference TRBV5-1 and TRBJ2-3 for the parts outside the CDR3, the full variable domain is KAGVTQTPRYLIKTRGQQVTLSCSPISGHRSVSWYQQTPGQGLQFLFEYFSETQRNKGNFPGRFSGRQFSNSRSEMNVSTLELGDSALYLCATPRGAASTDTQYFGPGTRLTVL.

V and J are TRBV7-9 and TRBJ2-1; a possible D gene is TRBD2 (7 bases). V shed 7 bases and J shed 4 bases, with 11 bases lying between them. Germline V gives CDR1 SEHNR, CDR2 FQNEAQ (reference sequence). There are 13 residues in the CDR3. The CDR3: CASIGGRYNEQFF. The CDR3 DNA sequence: TGTGCCAGCATCGGGGGGCGATACAATGAGCAGTTCTTC.

This rearrangement joins TRBV27 to TRBJ2-6; D is ambiguous. V gave up 6 bases and J gave up 0 bases, with 3 bases separating them. Looked up from germline, CDR1 is MNHEY and CDR2 is SMNVEV (reference sequence). This CDR3 is built from 13 residues. In nucleotides, the CDR3 is TGTGCCAGCAGCCGCTCTGGGGCCAACGTCCTGACTTTC. Protein: CASSRSGANVLTF. The variable domain in full, completed from reference TRBV27 and TRBJ2-6, reads EAQVTQNPRYLITVTGKKLTVTCSQNMNHEYMSWYRQDPGLGLRQIYYSMNVEVTDKGDVPEGYKVSRKEKRNFPLILESPSPNQTSLYFCASSRSGANVLTFGAGSRLTVL.

The CDR3 DNA follows: TGTGCCAGCAGTGCGGTGAAGGGACAGGAGTATGGCTACACCTTC. It specifies CASSAVKGQEYGYTF. This sequence joins TRBV12-3 or TRBV12-4 and TRBJ1-2, with 8 bases lining up with TRBD1. The length of the CDR3 is 15 residues. After removal of 5 bases from V and 5 bases from J, the junction contained 10 bases not matched to a gene.

This chain uses TRBV5-7 with TRBJ2-1; no clear D gene. TRBV5-7 is an ORF; its function is uncertain. CDR3 size: 14 residues. The V gene lost 4 bases and the J gene lost 0 bases, with 8 bases spanning the gap. CDR3 amino acids: CASSRHSSYNEQFF. CDR3 coding DNA: TGTGCCAGCAGCCGACATAGCTCCTACAATGAGCAGTTCTTC.

The V gene is TRBV9, the J gene TRBJ2-3; no firm D call. Germline CDR1 reads SGDLS; CDR2 reads YYNGEE. CDR3 length: 15 amino acids. V was cut by 5 bases and J by 1 base, with 14 bases left in between. CDR3 residues: CASRSIVAGTDTQYF. CDR3 nucleotides: TGTGCCAGCAGGTCGATCGTAGCAGGCACAGATACGCAGTATTTT.

The chain joins TRBV29-1 to TRBJ1-2; D uncertain. CDR3 size: 14 residues. V lost 3 bases and J lost 1, with 12 bases in between. Germline V lookup: CDR1 SQVTM, CDR2 ANQGSEA. CDR3 region: CSVEGLGGNYGYTF. The CDR3 DNA is TGCAGCGTTGAGGGCTTGGGAGGTAACTATGGCTACACCTTC. The entire variable domain, with the rest obtained from reference TRBV29-1 and TRBJ1-2, is as follows: SAVISQKPSRDICQRGTSLTIQCQVDSQVTMMFWYRQQPGQSLTLIATANQGSEATYESGFVIDKFPISRPNLTFSTLTVSNMSPEDSSIYLCSVEGLGGNYGYTFGSGTRLTVV.

This clonotype was seen a few times. This sequence joins TRBV29-1 and TRBJ2-5, with D possibly being TRBD1 (5 bases). Germline CDR1 and CDR2: SQVTM and ANQGSEA. The CDR3 consists of 11 residues. V lost 7 bases to trimming and J lost 5 bases, with 11 bases between them. For the CDR3, the DNA is TGCAGCGCTGACAGTGGGGAGACCCAGTACTTC. It is translated as CSADSGETQYF.

The chain is built from TRBV2 and TRBJ2-5, with D possibly being TRBD2 (6 bases). With 6 bases removed from V and 11 bases from J, the gap between germline ends came to 25 bases. Germline lookup yields CDR1 SNHLY and CDR2 FYNNEI. The CDR3 length is 15 residues. The CDR3 reads CASRRTLEATGEQYF. The CDR3 DNA reads as TGTGCCAGCAGACGCACCCTCGAAGCAACGGGGGAGCAGTACTTC.